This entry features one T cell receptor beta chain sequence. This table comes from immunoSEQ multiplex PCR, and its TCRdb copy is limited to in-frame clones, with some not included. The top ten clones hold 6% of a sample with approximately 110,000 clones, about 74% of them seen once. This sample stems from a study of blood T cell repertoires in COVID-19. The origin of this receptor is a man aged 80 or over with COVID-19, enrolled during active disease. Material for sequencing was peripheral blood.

The CDR3 nucleotides are TGTGCCAGTAGCCCGAGGGGGATTCCTCTTACAGATACGCAGTATTTT. Its protein product is CASSPRGIPLTDTQYF. The J gene is TRBJ2-3, the V gene TRBV19, with TRBD1 as a possible D gene (6 bases). The V gene's germline CDR1 is LNHDA and CDR2 SQIVND (reference sequence). The CDR3 sequence is 16 residues long. With 6 bases removed from V and 3 bases from J, the gap between germline ends came to 19 bases. The variable domain in full, completed from reference TRBV19 and TRBJ2-3, reads DGGITQSPKYLFRKEGQNVTLSCEQNLNHDAMYWYRQDPGQGLRLIYYSQIVNDFQKGDIAEGYSVSREKKESFPLTVTSAQKNPTAFYLCASSPRGIPLTDTQYFGPGTRLTVL.